The 30 T cell receptor beta chains listed next were all sequenced from one sample in a study of cytomegalovirus exposure and HLA in healthy donors. Method: immunoSEQ multiplex PCR; TCRdb's copy keeps in-frame clones and lacks some. The table has roughly 120,000 clones, 75% to 90% seen once. The specimen sequenced was PBMCs. The source is a man younger than 35 in good health and CMV-seropositive.

The chain links TRBV4-1 to TRBJ2-3; 7 bases line up with TRBD2. Germline assignment: CDR1 MGHRA and CDR2 YSYEKL. The CDR3 totals 17 residues. The V and J ends lost 1 base and 0 bases, in that order; junction bases with no gene match: 7. In DNA form, the CDR3 reads TGCGCCAGCAGCCAAGCCCGGGGGGTCCCTAGCACAGATACGCAGTATTTT. Its translation is CASSQARGVPSTDTQYF.

The gene calls are TRBV5-1 and TRBJ2-7; possible D gene TRBD2, 6 bases. The germline gives CDR1 SGHRS, CDR2 YFSETQ. This CDR3 contains 16 residues. V lost 1 base and J 5 bases, leaving 19 bases between the germline ends. The CDR3 loop is CASSLFAAGTVDEQYF. The CDR3, as DNA: TGCGCCAGCAGCTTGTTCGCCGCCGGGACTGTCGACGAGCAGTACTTC.

The chain combines TRBV5-1 with TRBJ2-3; 9 positions agree with TRBD2. V lost 3 bases, J lost 2 bases, and 25 bases stayed unmatched. This CDR3 has 22 amino acids. CDR1 and CDR2 from the germline V gene are SGHRS and YFSETQ. CDR3 nucleotide sequence: TGCGCCAGCAGCTGGACTATGGGAGGCACTCAGACGACTAGCGGCCCCACAGATACGCAGTATTTT. Protein sequence: CASSWTMGGTQTTSGPTDTQYF.

This chain connects TRBV10-3 to TRBJ1-2, with D possibly TRBD1 on 5 matching bases. The CDR3 spans 13 residues. V dropped 8 bases and J dropped 8 bases, with 18 bases sitting between them. Germline CDR1 is ENHRY and CDR2 is SYGVKD. The CDR3 loop is CAIYLGDAKGYTF. The CDR3 coding sequence is TGTGCCATCTACCTAGGGGATGCAAAGGGCTACACCTTC.

V is TRBV11-2 and J is TRBJ2-7; TRBD2 might be the D (5 bases). The CDR3 totals 14 residues. Germline V lookup: CDR1 SGHAT, CDR2 FQNNGV. V lost 6 bases and J lost 3, with 15 bases in between. CDR3: CASSLGRANYEQYF. The CDR3 DNA sequence: TGTGCCAGCAGTCTAGGGCGGGCGAACTACGAGCAGTACTTC.

This CDR3 reads CASSTFSGPNPHTIYF. DNA for the CDR3: TGTGCCAGCAGCACCTTCTCAGGCCCCAACCCTCACACCATATATTTT. The J gene is TRBJ1-3, the V gene TRBV21-1; the D call TRBD1 from the table was never checked on the DNA. TRBV21-1 is a documented pseudogene. This CDR3 has 16 amino acids.

This clone was detected only a few times. The J gene is TRBJ1-1, the V gene TRBV4-2; tentative D call: TRBD1 (6 bases). V lost 2 bases to trimming and J lost 7 bases, with 11 bases between them. Germline CDR1 and CDR2: LGHNA and YNFKEQ. CDR3 length: 13 amino acids. CDR3 sequence reads: CASSQSGAHEAFF. The CDR3 region has the DNA TGTGCCAGCAGCCAATCAGGGGCCCATGAAGCTTTCTTT.

The chain combines TRBV9 with TRBJ2-5; the D gene is possibly TRBD2 (6 bases). CDR1 SGDLS and CDR2 YYNGEE come from the germline V gene. The length of the CDR3 is 18 residues. The ends were cut back, 0 bases at V and 0 bases at J, with 18 bases in the middle. This CDR3 reads CASSVGAAGRGYQETQYF. CDR3 nucleotides: TGTGCCAGCAGCGTAGGGGCCGCGGGTCGGGGGTACCAAGAGACCCAGTACTTC.

This clone was counted between two and nine times. The chain is built from TRBV19 and TRBJ1-6; D unresolved. The V gene's germline CDR1 is LNHDA and CDR2 SQIVND (reference sequence). This CDR3 is built from 15 residues. Trimming pared 5 bases from V and 7 bases from J, leaving 15 bases between. The CDR3 DNA sequence: TGTGCCAGTAGTGTTTCGAACCTACCAAATTCACCCCTCCACTTT. Protein product: CASSVSNLPNSPLHF.

This chain links TRBV5-6 with TRBJ2-3, with 7 bases identical to TRBD2. The CDR3 has 13 amino acids. V was pared by 1 base and J by 5 bases, with 1 base of the junction left unmatched. From germline, CDR1 is SGHDT and CDR2 YYEEEE. DNA of the CDR3: TGTGCCAGCAGCTTGAGCGGGGAAGATACGCAGTATTTT. Residues: CASSLSGEDTQYF.

CDR3 region: CASSSHLGTVVYGYTF. The CDR3 region has the DNA TGCGCCAGCAGCTCCCACCTCGGTACAGTGGTCTATGGCTACACCTTC. V gene TRBV5-1 combines with J gene TRBJ1-2; D remains ambiguous. The V end was cut by 3 bases, the J end by 4 bases, with 19 bases between. Germline-derived CDR1 and CDR2 are SGHRS and YFSETQ. The CDR3 has 16 residues.

This clone appeared a single time. This chain links TRBV18 with TRBJ1-1; tentative D call: TRBD1 (6 bases). The CDR3 contains 14 residues. Trimming shortened V by 2 bases and J by 1 base, and 8 bases separated the two germline ends. CDR1 KGHSH and CDR2 LQKENI come from the germline V gene. CDR3 sequence: CASSPNRANTEAFF. The CDR3 region has the DNA TGTGCCAGCTCACCAAACAGGGCGAACACTGAAGCTTTCTTT.

V is TRBV18 and J is TRBJ2-3, with 9 nucleotides matching TRBD2. The germline gives CDR1 KGHSH, CDR2 LQKENI. The junction had 2 bases not matched to a gene; V was cut back by 4 bases and J by 0 bases. The CDR3 spans 15 residues. CDR3 amino acids: CASSLAGASTDTQYF. CDR3 sequence (DNA): TGTGCCAGCTCACTAGCGGGGGCTAGCACAGATACGCAGTATTTT.

The rearrangement joins TRBV4-3 to TRBJ2-1; 11 nucleotides line up with TRBD1. CDR1 is LGHNA, CDR2 YSLEER, per germline. V shed 4 bases and J 6 bases; nucleotides not matched to a gene: 8. This CDR3 is built from 16 residues. The CDR3 DNA reads TGCGCCAGCAGCCTCCTCCGGGACAGGGGGTTCAATGAGCAGTTCTTC. Its protein is CASSLLRDRGFNEQFF.

The rearrangement links TRBV7-2 to TRBJ1-5; the D gene is possibly TRBD1 (6 bases). Germline V gives CDR1 SGHTA, CDR2 FQGNSA. V gave up 1 base and J gave up 0 bases, with 13 bases separating them. This CDR3 region has 17 residues. CDR3 protein: CASSLDGRGYSNQPQHF. The CDR3 DNA is TGTGCCAGCAGCTTAGACGGCAGGGGATATAGCAATCAGCCCCAGCATTTT. Full variable domain (rest looked up from reference TRBV7-2 and TRBJ1-5): GAGVSQSPSNKVTEKGKDVELRCDPISGHTALYWYRQSLGQGLEFLIYFQGNSAPDKSGLPSDRFSAERTGGSVSTLTIQRTQQEDSAVYLCASSLDGRGYSNQPQHFGDGTRLSIL.

The rearrangement links TRBV7-2 to TRBJ1-1; weak D call: TRBD1 (5 bases). The CDR3 is 15 residues long. Germline lookup yields CDR1 SGHTA and CDR2 FQGNSA. V lost 1 base, J lost 0 bases, and 9 bases lay in between. CDR3 in amino acids: CASSLVPGVNTEAFF. The DNA for the CDR3 is TGTGCCAGCAGCTTAGTCCCGGGGGTGAACACTGAAGCTTTCTTT.

The genes are TRBV11-3 and TRBJ2-1, with 7 positions matching TRBD1. The trim removed 4 bases at V and 6 bases at J, leaving 9 bases unmatched. The CDR3 sequence is 15 residues long. Germline loops: CDR1 SGHNT, CDR2 YENEEA. The CDR3 nucleotides are TGTGCCAGCAGCTCCAGACAGGGCCGGGGCAATGAGCAGTTCTTC. This sequence encodes CASSSRQGRGNEQFF.

J is TRBJ1-1 and V is TRBV19; a weak D match, TRBD1 (5 bases). Germline CDR1 is LNHDA and CDR2 is SQIVND (reference sequence). The V gene lost 1 base and the J gene lost 7 bases, with 16 bases spanning the gap. This CDR3 is 15 amino acids long. The CDR3 loop reads CASSIGSRGSVEAFF. The CDR3 DNA is TGTGCCAGTAGTATAGGTTCGCGGGGGAGCGTTGAAGCTTTCTTT.

This chain links TRBV6-1 with TRBJ1-1; 7 bases match TRBD1. The CDR3 sequence is 17 residues long. Losses at the gene ends were 4 bases for V and 0 bases for J; bases not matched to a gene: 11. Germline values: CDR1 MNHNS, CDR2 SASEGT. CDR3: CASSARTGPIMNTEAFF. The CDR3 nucleotides read TGTGCCAGCAGTGCGAGGACAGGCCCCATAATGAACACTGAAGCTTTCTTT.

In DNA form, the CDR3 reads TGTGCCAGCAGCTTAGTGATGACAGCCTACGAGCAGTACTTC. This codes for CASSLVMTAYEQYF. This rearrangement joins TRBV7-2 to TRBJ2-7; a possible D gene is TRBD1 (5 bases). The CDR3 extends over 14 amino acids. The germline V gene encodes CDR1 SGHTA and CDR2 FQGNSA. The ends were cut back, 1 base at V and 2 bases at J, with 9 bases in the middle.

This clone was picked up one time. This chain uses TRBV5-6 with TRBJ2-7, with TRBD1 as a possible D gene (5 bases). This CDR3 region has 14 residues. V was trimmed by 3 bases and J by 2 bases, leaving 12 bases between them. Germline V gene lookup returns CDR1 SGHDT and CDR2 YYEEEE. CDR3 in amino acids: CASSSGIPPYEQYF. CDR3 sequence (DNA): TGTGCCAGCAGCTCAGGGATTCCTCCCTACGAGCAGTACTTC.

This chain uses TRBV27 with TRBJ1-2; 7 bases align to TRBD1. Germline values: CDR1 MNHEY, CDR2 SMNVEV (reference sequence). This CDR3 contains 14 residues. V lost 5 bases to trimming and J lost 0 bases; unmatched junction nucleotides: 3. The CDR3, as DNA: TGTGCCAGCAGTCTTCAGGGGGCTAACTATGGCTACACCTTC. It translates to CASSLQGANYGYTF.

This chain uses TRBV4-3 with TRBJ1-1; 7 bases align to TRBD1. V lost 0 bases to trimming and J lost 3 bases; unmatched junction nucleotides: 10. This CDR3 has 17 amino acids. Germline V CDR1 and CDR2: LGHNA, YSLEER. CDR3 sequence: CASSQEWGRGRYTEAFF. CDR3 bases: TGCGCCAGCAGCCAAGAGTGGGGCAGGGGGAGGTACACTGAAGCTTTCTTT.

V gene TRBV4-3 combines with J gene TRBJ1-5, with D perhaps TRBD1 (5 bases). The CDR3 extends over 15 amino acids. Germline V gene sequence: CDR1 LGHNA, CDR2 YSLEER. The germline V and J ends were trimmed by 4 bases and 7 bases, with 17 bases remaining between them. CDR3 in DNA: TGCGCCAGCAGCCTATCCCACTGGGGGGACCAGCCCCAGCATTTT. It specifies CASSLSHWGDQPQHF.

This chain joins TRBV4-1 and TRBJ1-4, with TRBD1 as a possible D gene (6 bases). Trimming cost V 3 bases and J 8 bases, with 19 bases left between them. Germline CDR1 reads MGHRA; CDR2 reads YSYEKL. CDR3 length: 16 residues. The CDR3 protein is CASSHLPGARGEKLFF. The CDR3 nucleotides are TGCGCCAGCAGCCATCTTCCAGGGGCGAGGGGAGAAAAACTGTTTTTT.

The genes are TRBV6-5 and TRBJ1-2; 12 bases fit TRBD1. The length of the CDR3 is 15 residues. The V gene's germline CDR1 is MNHEY and CDR2 SVGAGI. Trimming cost V 2 bases and J 7 bases; bases outside gene matches: 5. CDR3 region: CASSYEGTGGSGYTF. CDR3 nucleotide sequence: TGTGCCAGCAGTTACGAGGGGACAGGGGGCAGTGGCTACACCTTC.

This chain uses TRBV7-9 with TRBJ2-7; TRBD1 aligns across 8 bases. V shed 5 bases, J shed 0 bases, and the junction held 3 bases outside the gene matches. Per germline, CDR1 SEHNR and CDR2 FQNEAQ (reference sequence). The CDR3 runs 14 residues. The chain's CDR3 is CASSRDRSSYEQYF. CDR3 bases: TGTGCCAGCAGCCGGGACAGGAGCTCCTACGAGCAGTACTTC. Full variable domain (missing parts from reference TRBV7-9 and TRBJ2-7): DTGVSQNPRHKITKRGQNVTFRCDPISEHNRLYWYRQTLGQGPEFLTYFQNEAQLEKSRLLSDRFSAERPKGSFSTLEIQRTEQGDSAMYLCASSRDRSSYEQYFGPGTRLTVT.

The chain is built from TRBV27 and TRBJ1-1, with D hard to call. The germline CDR1 and CDR2 sequences are MNHEY and SMNVEV (reference sequence). V gave up 3 bases and J gave up 2 bases, with 10 bases separating them. The CDR3 runs to 14 residues. The CDR3 is CASSLDGVNTEAFF. DNA of the CDR3: TGTGCCAGCAGTTTGGACGGGGTTAACACTGAAGCTTTCTTT.

The rearrangement links TRBV6-5 to TRBJ2-7; D gene unclear. Per the germline V gene, CDR1 is MNHEY and CDR2 is SVGAGI. The CDR3 runs 11 residues. Between the trimmed V and J ends, which lost 6 bases and 3 bases, there was a span of 6 bases. The CDR3 DNA is TGTGCCAGCAGAGCTATCTACGAGCAGTACTTC. Amino acids: CASRAIYEQYF.

The J gene is TRBJ2-1, the V gene TRBV4-1, with 9 bases fitting TRBD1. The length of the CDR3 is 14 residues. V lost 2 bases, J lost 6 bases, and 2 bases stayed unmatched. CDR1 and CDR2 from the germline V gene are MGHRA and YSYEKL. This CDR3 reads CASSQSTGGNEQFF. The CDR3, as DNA: TGCGCCAGCAGCCAATCGACAGGGGGCAATGAGCAGTTCTTC.